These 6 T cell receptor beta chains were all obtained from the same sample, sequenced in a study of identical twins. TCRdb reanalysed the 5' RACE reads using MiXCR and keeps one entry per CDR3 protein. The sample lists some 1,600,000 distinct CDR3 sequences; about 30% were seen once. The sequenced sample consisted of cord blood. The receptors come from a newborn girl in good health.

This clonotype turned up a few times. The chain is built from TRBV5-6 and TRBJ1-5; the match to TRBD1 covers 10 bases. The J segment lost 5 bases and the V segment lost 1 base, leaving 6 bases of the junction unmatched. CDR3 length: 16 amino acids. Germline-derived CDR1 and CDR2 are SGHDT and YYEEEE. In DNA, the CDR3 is TGTGCCAGCAGCTTGTGGACAGGGGGTAATTATCAGCCCCAGCATTTT. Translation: CASSLWTGGNYQPQHF.

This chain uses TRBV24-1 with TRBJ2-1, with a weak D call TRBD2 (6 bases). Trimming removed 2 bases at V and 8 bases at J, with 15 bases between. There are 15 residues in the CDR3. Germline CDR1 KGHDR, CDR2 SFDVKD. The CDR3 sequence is CATSDSGLYGDEQFF. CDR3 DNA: TGTGCCACCAGTGATTCGGGACTCTACGGCGATGAGCAGTTCTTC.

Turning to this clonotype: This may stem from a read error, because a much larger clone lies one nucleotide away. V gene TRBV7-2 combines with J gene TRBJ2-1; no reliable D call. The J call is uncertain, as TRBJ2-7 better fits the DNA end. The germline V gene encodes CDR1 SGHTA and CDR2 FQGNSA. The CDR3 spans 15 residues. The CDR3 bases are TGTGCCAGCAGTTTAAGTCCGAGCTCCTACAATGAGCAGTACTTC. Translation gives CASSLSPSSYNEQYF.

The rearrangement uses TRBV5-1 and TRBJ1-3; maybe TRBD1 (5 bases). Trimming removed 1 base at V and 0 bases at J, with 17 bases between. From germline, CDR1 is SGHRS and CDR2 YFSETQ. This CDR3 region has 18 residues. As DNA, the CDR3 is TGCGCCAGCAGCTTGCGAGGGCTGACAGACCCCTCTGGAAACACCATATATTTT. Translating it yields CASSLRGLTDPSGNTIYF.

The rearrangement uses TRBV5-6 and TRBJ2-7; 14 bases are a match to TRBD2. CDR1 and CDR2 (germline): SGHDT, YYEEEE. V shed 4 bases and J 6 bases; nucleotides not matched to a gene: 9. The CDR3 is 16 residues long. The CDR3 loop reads CASSPYWTSGRLEQYF. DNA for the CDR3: TGTGCCAGCAGCCCTTATTGGACTAGCGGGAGGCTCGAGCAGTACTTC.

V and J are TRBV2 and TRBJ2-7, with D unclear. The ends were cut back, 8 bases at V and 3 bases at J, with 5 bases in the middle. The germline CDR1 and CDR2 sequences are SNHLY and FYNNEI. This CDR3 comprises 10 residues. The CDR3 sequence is CASENYEQYF. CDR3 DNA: TGTGCCAGCGAGAACTACGAGCAGTACTTC.